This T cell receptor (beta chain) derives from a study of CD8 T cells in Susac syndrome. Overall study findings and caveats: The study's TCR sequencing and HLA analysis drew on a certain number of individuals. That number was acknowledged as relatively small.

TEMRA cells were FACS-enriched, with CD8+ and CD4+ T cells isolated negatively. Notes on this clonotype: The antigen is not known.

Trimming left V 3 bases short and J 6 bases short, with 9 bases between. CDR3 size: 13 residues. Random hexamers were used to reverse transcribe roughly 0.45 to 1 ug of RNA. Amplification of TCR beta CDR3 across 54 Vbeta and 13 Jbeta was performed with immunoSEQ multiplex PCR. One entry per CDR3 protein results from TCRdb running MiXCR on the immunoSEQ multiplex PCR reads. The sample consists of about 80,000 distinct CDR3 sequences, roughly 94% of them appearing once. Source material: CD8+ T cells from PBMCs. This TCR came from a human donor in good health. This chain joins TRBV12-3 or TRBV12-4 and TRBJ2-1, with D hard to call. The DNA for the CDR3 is TGTGCCAGCAGTTTTTGGGGTTTCAATGAGCAGTTCTTC. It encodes CASSFWGFNEQFF.